This T cell receptor (beta chain) was identified in a study of T cell repertoires in cytomegalovirus infection (dated by TCRdb to about 2019). Regarding the study in general: Recently identified HLA-C-restricted CMV epitopes, whose presentation resists viral immunomodulation, were targeted by peptide stimulations together with well-studied HLA-B-restricted epitopes. Because public TCR beta signatures pointed to carriage of CMV infection together with the matching HLA type, the HLA type of each donor mattered for the analysis. Study-wide conclusions, independent of this receptor: In the ex vivo response, HLA-C-restricted CMV-specific TCR beta clonotypes were dominant, and in two of eight donors the single most frequent clonotype came from this HLA-C-restricted group. Cumulative frequency of public TCR beta family members discriminated carriers of CMV infection plus the relevant HLA type in this cohort and an independent 352-donor cohort.

V was cut back by 10 bases and J by 0 bases, leaving a gap of 16 bases between them. The CDR3 starts with the cysteine, ends with the phenylalanine, and has 15 residues. Only CDR3 DNA is held: 45 bases, read in frame from base 1. The germline V gene specifies ENHRY as CDR1 and SYGVKD as CDR2. Points on this clonotype: What this receptor recognizes is not known. No per-base quality is available; no much larger clone lies one base away.

Sequencer: Illumina HiSeq 1500. The raw public reads went through TCRdb reprocessing: fastp at Q25, MiXCR clone calling, in-frame beta chains kept. A single entry per CDR3 protein holds the most common genes and DNA from its merged rows. The sample table holds about 350,000 distinct CDR3 sequences, of which approximately 35% were seen once. Of the sample, approximately 13% is held by the ten largest clones. The treatment or condition label corresponds to: in vitro stimulation with specific CMV peptide epitopes to enrich CMV-specific T cells. The source is a human donor in good health (CMV status not recorded). Some clones in this sample may be carry-over from other donors' samples. The material sequenced was cultured PBMCs, taken from culture after CMV antigen stimulation. The chain joins TRBV10-3 to TRBJ1-3; TRBD1 could be the D gene, as 6 bases match. The CDR3 loop reads CASRGGYLSGNTIYF. The nucleotides read TGTGCCAGCCGAGGGGGGTACCTCTCTGGAAACACCATATATTTT.